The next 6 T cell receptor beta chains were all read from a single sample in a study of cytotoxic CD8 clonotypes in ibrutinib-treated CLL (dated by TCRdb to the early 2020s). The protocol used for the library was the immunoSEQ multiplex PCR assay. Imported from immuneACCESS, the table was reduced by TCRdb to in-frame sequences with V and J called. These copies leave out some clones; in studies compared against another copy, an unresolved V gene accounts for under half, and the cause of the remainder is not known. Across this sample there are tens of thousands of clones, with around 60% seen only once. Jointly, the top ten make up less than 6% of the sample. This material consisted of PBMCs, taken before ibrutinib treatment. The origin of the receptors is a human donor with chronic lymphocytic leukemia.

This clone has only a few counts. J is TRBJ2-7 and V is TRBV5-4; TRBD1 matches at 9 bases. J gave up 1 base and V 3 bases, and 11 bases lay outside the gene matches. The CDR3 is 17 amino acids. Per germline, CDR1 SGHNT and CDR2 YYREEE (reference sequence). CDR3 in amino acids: CASSSRGWDRDSYEQYF. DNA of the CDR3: TGTGCCAGCAGCTCCCGCGGTTGGGACAGGGATTCCTACGAGCAGTACTTC.

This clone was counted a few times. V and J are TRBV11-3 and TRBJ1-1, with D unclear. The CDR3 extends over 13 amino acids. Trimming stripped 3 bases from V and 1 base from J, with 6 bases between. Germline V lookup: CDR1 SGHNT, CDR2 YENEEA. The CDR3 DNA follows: TGTGCCAGCAGCTTGGGCGGGAACACTGAAGCTTTCTTT. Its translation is CASSLGGNTEAFF.

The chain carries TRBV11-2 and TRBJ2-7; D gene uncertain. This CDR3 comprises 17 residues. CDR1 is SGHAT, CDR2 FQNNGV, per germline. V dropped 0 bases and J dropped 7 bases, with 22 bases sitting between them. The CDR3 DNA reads TGTGCCAGCAGCTTAGATCAGTGGCAGAACCCTCTCGGAGAGCAGTACTTC. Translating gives CASSLDQWQNPLGEQYF.

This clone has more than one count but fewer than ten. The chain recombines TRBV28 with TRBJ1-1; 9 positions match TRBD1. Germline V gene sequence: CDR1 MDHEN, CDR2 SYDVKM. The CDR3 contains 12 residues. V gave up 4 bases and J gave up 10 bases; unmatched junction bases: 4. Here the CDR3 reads CASSYRQGVAFF. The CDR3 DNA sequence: TGTGCCAGCAGTTACCGACAGGGGGTAGCTTTCTTT.

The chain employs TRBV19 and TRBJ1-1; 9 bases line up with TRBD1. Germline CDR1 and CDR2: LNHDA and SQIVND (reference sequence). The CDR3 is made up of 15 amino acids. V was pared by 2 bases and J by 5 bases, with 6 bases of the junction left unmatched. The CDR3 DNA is TGTGCCAGTAGTATACTCGGACAGGGGTGGACTGAAGCTTTCTTT. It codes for CASSILGQGWTEAFF.

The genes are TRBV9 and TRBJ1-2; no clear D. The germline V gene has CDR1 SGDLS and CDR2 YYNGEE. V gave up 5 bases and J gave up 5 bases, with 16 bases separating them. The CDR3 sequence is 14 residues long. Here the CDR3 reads CASSKIWPQYGYTF. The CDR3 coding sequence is TGTGCCAGCAGTAAAATTTGGCCCCAGTATGGCTACACCTTC.